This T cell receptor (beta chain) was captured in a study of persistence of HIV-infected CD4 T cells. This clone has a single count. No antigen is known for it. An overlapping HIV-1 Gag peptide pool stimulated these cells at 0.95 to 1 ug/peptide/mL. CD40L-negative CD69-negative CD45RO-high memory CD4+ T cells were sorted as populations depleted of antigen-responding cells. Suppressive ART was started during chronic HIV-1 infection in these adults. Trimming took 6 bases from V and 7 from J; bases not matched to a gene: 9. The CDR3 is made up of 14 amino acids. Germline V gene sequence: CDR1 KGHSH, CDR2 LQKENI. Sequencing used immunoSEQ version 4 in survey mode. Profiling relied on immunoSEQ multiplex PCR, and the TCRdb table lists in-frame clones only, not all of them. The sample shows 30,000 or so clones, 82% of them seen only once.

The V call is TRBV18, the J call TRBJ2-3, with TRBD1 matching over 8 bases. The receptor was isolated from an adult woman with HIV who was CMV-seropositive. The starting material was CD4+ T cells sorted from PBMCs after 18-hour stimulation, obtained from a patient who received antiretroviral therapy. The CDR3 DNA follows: TGTGCCAGCTCGGATCAAGACAGGGGACATACGCAGTATTTT. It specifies CASSDQDRGHTQYF.